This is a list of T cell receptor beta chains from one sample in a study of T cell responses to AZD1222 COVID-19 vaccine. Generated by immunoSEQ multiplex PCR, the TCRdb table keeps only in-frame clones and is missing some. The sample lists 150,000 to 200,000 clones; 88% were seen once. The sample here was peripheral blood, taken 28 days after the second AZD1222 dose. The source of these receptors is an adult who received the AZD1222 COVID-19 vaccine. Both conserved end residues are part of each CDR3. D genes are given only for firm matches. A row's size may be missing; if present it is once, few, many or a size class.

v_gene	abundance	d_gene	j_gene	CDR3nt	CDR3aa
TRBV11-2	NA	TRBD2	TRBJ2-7	TGTGCCAGCAGCTTAGTGCGGGAGCCTTGGGAGCAGTACTTC	CASSLVREPWEQYF
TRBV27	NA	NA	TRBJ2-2	TGTGCCAGCAGTTTGTCGTCCACCGGGGAGCTGTTTTTT	CASSLSSTGELFF
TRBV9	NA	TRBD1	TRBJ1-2	TGTGCCAGCAGCCACAGGGGAAGAGGGGGCTACACCTTC	CASSHRGRGGYTF
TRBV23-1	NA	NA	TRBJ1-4	TGCGCCAGCAGCCAGGATTCTTCGGCCACTAATGAAAAACTGTTTTTT	CASSQDSSATNEKLFF
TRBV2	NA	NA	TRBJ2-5	TGTGCCAGCAGTGAACGTCGAGAGACCCAGTACTTC	CASSERRETQYF
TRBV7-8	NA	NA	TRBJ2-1	TGTGCCAGCAGCCCTGTTTTTGAGTATCTCTACGATGAGCAGTTCTTC	CASSPVFEYLYDEQFF
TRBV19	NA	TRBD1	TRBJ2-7	TGTGCCAGTAGTGCCCAGACAGGGGTGGCACGGGAGCAGTACTTC	CASSAQTGVAREQYF
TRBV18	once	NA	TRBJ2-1	TGTGCCAGCTCACCAAGTCCCCCTGCTCTGGATGAGCAGTTCTTC	CASSPSPPALDEQFF
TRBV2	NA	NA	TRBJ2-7	TGTGCCAGCAGTGAGGACAACTACGAGCAGTACTTC	CASSEDNYEQYF
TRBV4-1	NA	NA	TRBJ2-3	TGCGCCAGCAGCCGAGCCTTGACGGATACGCAGTATTTT	CASSRALTDTQYF
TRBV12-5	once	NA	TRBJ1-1	TGTGCTAGTGGTTTAGGGGGTCGGGGCACTGAAGCTTTCTTT	CASGLGGRGTEAFF
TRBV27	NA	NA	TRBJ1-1	TGTGCCAGCAGTGATTGGGGCCCGAACACTGAAGCTTTCTTT	CASSDWGPNTEAFF
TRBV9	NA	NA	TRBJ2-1	TGTGCCAGCAGCGGCCCAGCGTCAGGCTCCTACAATGAGCAGTTCTTC	CASSGPASGSYNEQFF
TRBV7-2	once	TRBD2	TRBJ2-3	TGTGCCAGCAGCGAGGGGGTAGCGGGAGATTTAGATACGCAGTATTTT	CASSEGVAGDLDTQYF
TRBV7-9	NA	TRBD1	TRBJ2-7	TGTGCCAGCAGCTCCTCACGTCGGACAGGGATCCACGAGCAGTACTTC	CASSSSRRTGIHEQYF
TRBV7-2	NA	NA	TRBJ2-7	TGTGCCAGCAGCTTAGGGACGGATGAGCAGTACTTC	CASSLGTDEQYF